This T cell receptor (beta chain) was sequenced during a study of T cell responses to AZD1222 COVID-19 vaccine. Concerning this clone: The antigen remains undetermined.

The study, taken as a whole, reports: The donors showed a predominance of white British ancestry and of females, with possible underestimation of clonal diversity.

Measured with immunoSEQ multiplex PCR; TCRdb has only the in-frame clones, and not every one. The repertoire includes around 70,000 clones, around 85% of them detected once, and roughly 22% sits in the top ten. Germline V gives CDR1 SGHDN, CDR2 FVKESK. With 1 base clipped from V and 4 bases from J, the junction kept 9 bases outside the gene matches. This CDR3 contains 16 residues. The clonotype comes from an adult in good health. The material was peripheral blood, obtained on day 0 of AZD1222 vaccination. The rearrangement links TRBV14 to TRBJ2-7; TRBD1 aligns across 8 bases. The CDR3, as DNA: TGTGCCAGCAGCCAAGTTCTCCAGACAGGGGAGTACGAGCAGTACTTC. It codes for CASSQVLQTGEYEQYF.